The clone carrying this T cell receptor beta chain was seen many times. Its antigen is unknown. The data were taken from a study of T cell repertoires in cytomegalovirus infection. Study overall: The authors relied on CMV epitopes, both recently identified HLA-C-restricted and well-studied HLA-B-restricted. Public TCR beta signatures marked donors with CMV infection and the matching HLA.

Study-wide results and limits: The cumulative frequency of public TCR beta families identified carriers of CMV plus the relevant HLA. Dominating the ex vivo response were TCR beta clonotypes that were CMV-specific and HLA-C-restricted.

The CDR3 is 14 amino acids. Germline CDR1 is PRHDT and CDR2 is FYEKMQ (reference sequence). The V end lost 3 bases, the J end lost 4 bases, and 10 bases lay between the germline ends. TCRdb recomputed calls from the reads with MiXCR, one row per CDR3 protein. The repertoire has 700,000 to 850,000 distinct CDR3 sequences, 30% to 35% of them found once; the top ten carry roughly an eighth. V is TRBV13 and J is TRBJ1-5; maybe TRBD1 (5 bases). The clonotype comes from a human donor in good health (CMV status not recorded). Some clones in this sample may be carry-over from other donors' samples. The specimen comprised cultured CD8+ T cells from PBMCs, sampled from culture after CMV antigen stimulation. Here the CDR3 reads CASSLGLGNQPQHF. The CDR3 DNA follows: TGTGCCAGCAGCTTGGGACTGGGAAATCAGCCCCAGCATTTT.